These 15 T cell receptor beta chains originate from one sample sequenced in a study of molecular identifiers for immune sequencing clone quantification. TCRdb redid the calling of the PCR reads with MiXCR, one entry per CDR3 protein. The sample lists over 550,000 distinct CDR3 sequences; 25% were seen once. The sequenced sample consisted of naive CD8+ T cells from blood, with Jurkat cell RNA spiked in. The sample's subset: FACS-sorted CD8+CD4-CCR7+CD45RA+ naive T cells. These receptors were taken from a human donor in good health. Some libraries in this study had Jurkat cell RNA spiked in.

Details on this clonotype: This may be a read error, as it is one base from a much larger clone. In DNA, the CDR3 is TGTGCCAGCAGTCGGACAGGGGGCTACACTGAAGCTTCCTTT. Translation gives CASSRTGGYTEASF. The chain links TRBV12-3 or TRBV12-4 to TRBJ1-1, with TRBD1 matching 11 bases. The CDR3 has 14 residues.

This clonotype has only a few counts. V and J are TRBV5-3 and TRBJ2-5, with 7 bases that match TRBD1. TRBV5-3 is flagged as an ORF with uncertain function. The CDR3 contains 14 residues. The V segment lost 8 bases and the J segment 0 bases; nucleotides outside the gene matches: 7. The CDR3 region is CASSEDRNQETQYF. CDR3 bases: TGTGCCAGCAGCGAGGACAGGAACCAAGAGACCCAGTACTTC.

Ten or more counts support this clonotype. The chain recombines TRBV20-1 with TRBJ2-7, with a tentative D call TRBD1 (6 bases). V lost 0 bases to trimming and J lost 0 bases, with 15 bases between them. Germline loops: CDR1 DFQATT, CDR2 SNEGSKA (reference sequence). CDR3 size: 16 residues. The CDR3 region is CSARDNGQHLSYEQYF. CDR3 bases: TGCAGTGCTAGAGATAACGGACAGCACCTCTCCTACGAGCAGTACTTC.

The CDR3 is CASSRDRGTSGNYEQYF. The DNA for the CDR3 is TGTGCCAGCAGCAGGGACAGGGGGACTAGCGGGAATTACGAGCAGTACTTC. The chain carries TRBV7-2 and TRBJ2-7, with 13 bases that match TRBD2. V lost 5 bases to trimming and J lost 4 bases; unmatched junction nucleotides: 11. The V gene's germline CDR1 is SGHTA and CDR2 FQGNSA. The CDR3 has 17 amino acids.

This clonotype occurred a few times. The rearrangement uses TRBV21-1 and TRBJ2-3; TRBD2 reflects the table's D call only, with no check against the DNA. TRBV21-1 is given as a pseudogene. The CDR3 consists of 19 residues. CDR3 in amino acids: CATIPDRTSGINRTDTQYF. DNA of the CDR3: TGTGCCACCATACCGGACAGGACTAGCGGGATAAATCGCACAGATACGCAGTATTTT.

This sequence joins TRBV12-3 or TRBV12-4 and TRBJ1-2; D unresolved. Trimming stripped 6 bases from V and 9 bases from J, with 17 bases between. The CDR3 is 13 amino acids. DNA for the CDR3: TGTGCCAGCAGCTCAACGGCAAGAGGTAGCTACACCTTC. As protein: CASSSTARGSYTF.

V usage is TRBV12-3 or TRBV12-4 and J usage is TRBJ2-1; 7 nucleotides match TRBD1. Unmatched junction bases numbered 4, after V lost 3 bases and J lost 5 bases. The CDR3 loop spans 14 amino acids. CDR3 protein: CASSFRDRNNEQFF. The CDR3 DNA reads as TGTGCCAGCAGTTTTAGGGACAGAAACAATGAGCAGTTCTTC.

V and J are TRBV6-1 and TRBJ2-5, with 9 bases identical to TRBD1. This CDR3 comprises 14 residues. The J segment lost 4 bases and the V segment lost 6 bases, leaving 6 bases of the junction unmatched. The germline V gene has CDR1 MNHNS and CDR2 SASEGT. CDR3 sequence: CASRTEDRGETQYF. As DNA, the CDR3 is TGTGCCAGCAGGACAGAGGACAGGGGAGAGACCCAGTACTTC.

Concerning this clonotype: A junction boundary mismatches the germline segment, possibly from a read error. V is TRBV7-9 and J is TRBJ1-1; a possible D gene is TRBD1 (5 bases). The V gene's germline CDR1 is SEHNR and CDR2 FQNEAQ (reference sequence). This CDR3 is 14 amino acids long. The DNA of the CDR3 is TGTGCCAGCAGCTCCGGGCCCTGGGGCCCTGAAGCTATCTTT. Protein: CASSSGPWGPEAIF.

Comment on this clonotype: A much larger clone sits a single nucleotide away, making a read error possible. The gene calls are TRBV29-1 and TRBJ2-1; 10 positions match TRBD1. CDR3 length equals 14 residues. V dropped 3 bases and J dropped 6; count of bases not matched to a gene: 5. Germline CDR1 SQVTM, CDR2 ANQGSEA. CDR3: CSVEGQGRGNEQFF. The CDR3 nucleotides are TGCAGCGTTGAGGGACAGGGGAGGGGCAATGAGCAGTTCTTC.

The sample holds many counts of this clonotype. The chain couples TRBV2 to TRBJ2-7, with D maybe TRBD2 (6 bases). Trimming shortened V by 6 bases and J by 3 bases, and 15 bases separated the two germline ends. Looked up from germline, CDR1 is SNHLY and CDR2 is FYNNEI. The CDR3 consists of 14 residues. CDR3 sequence reads: CASRDRGLNYEQYF. CDR3 DNA: TGTGCCAGCAGAGATCGGGGACTGAACTACGAGCAGTACTTC.

The chain combines TRBV4-3 with TRBJ1-2; tentatively, D is TRBD1 (6 bases). The CDR3 extends over 16 amino acids. Germline assignment: CDR1 LGHNA and CDR2 YSLEER. V was cut by 0 bases and J by 5 bases, with 16 bases left in between. CDR3 residues: CASSQEVRGRGYGYTF. The DNA for the CDR3 is TGCGCCAGCAGCCAAGAGGTCAGGGGTAGAGGGTATGGCTACACCTTC.

The chain is built from TRBV30 and TRBJ2-1, with 8 bases identical to TRBD2. V lost 0 bases and J lost 7; bases outside the gene matches: 8. Per the germline V gene, CDR1 is GTSNPN and CDR2 is SVGIG (reference sequence). The CDR3 extends over 15 amino acids. CDR3 nucleotide sequence: TGTGCCTGGAGTGTGGGTAGCGGGACTATAAATGAGCAGTTCTTC. As protein: CAWSVGSGTINEQFF.

In this sample, this clonotype turned up a few times. The CDR3 DNA reads as TGTGCTAGTGCCCAAGGACTAGCAGTAGGTGAGCAGTTCTTC. This translates into CASAQGLAVGEQFF. The chain links TRBV12-5 to TRBJ2-1; 8 bases are shared with TRBD2. The length of the CDR3 is 14 residues. Germline-derived CDR1 and CDR2 are LGHNT and FRNRAP. The ends lost 7 bases at V and 9 bases at J; junction bases unmatched: 11.

This clonotype has ten or more counts. The rearrangement uses TRBV5-6 and TRBJ2-3; 9 positions agree with TRBD1. Germline loops: CDR1 SGHDT, CDR2 YYEEEE. The CDR3 sequence is 17 residues long. V shed 6 bases, J shed 4 bases, and the junction held 15 bases outside the gene matches. CDR3 nucleotides: TGTGCCAGCACCCTCTTAGCTGGGACAGGGATGGCAGATACGCAGTATTTT. It encodes CASTLLAGTGMADTQYF.